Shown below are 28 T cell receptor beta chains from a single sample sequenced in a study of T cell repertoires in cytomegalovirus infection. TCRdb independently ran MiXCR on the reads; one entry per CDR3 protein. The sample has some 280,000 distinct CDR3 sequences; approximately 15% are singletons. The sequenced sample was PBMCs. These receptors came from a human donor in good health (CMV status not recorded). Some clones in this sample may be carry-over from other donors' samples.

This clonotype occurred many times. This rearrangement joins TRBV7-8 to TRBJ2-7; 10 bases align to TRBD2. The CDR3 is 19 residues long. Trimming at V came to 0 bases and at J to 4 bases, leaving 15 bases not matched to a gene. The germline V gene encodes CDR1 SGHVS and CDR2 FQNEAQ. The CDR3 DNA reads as TGTGCCAGCAGCTTAGCAGTCTCCATTTGGACTAGCGGTAGATACGAGCAGTACTTC. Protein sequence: CASSLAVSIWTSGRYEQYF. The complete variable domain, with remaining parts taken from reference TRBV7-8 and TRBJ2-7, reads GAGVSQSPRYKVAKRGQDVALRCDPISGHVSLFWYQQALGQGPEFLTYFQNEAQLDKSGLPSDRFFAERPEGSVSTLKIQRTQQEDSAVYLCASSLAVSIWTSGRYEQYFGPGTRLTVT.

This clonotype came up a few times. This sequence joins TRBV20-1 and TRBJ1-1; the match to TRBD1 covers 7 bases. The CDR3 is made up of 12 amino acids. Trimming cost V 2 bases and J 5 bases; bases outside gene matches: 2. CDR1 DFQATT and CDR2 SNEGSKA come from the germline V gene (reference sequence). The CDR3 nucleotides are TGCAGTGCTAGACAGGGGGAGACTGAAGCTTTCTTT. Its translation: CSARQGETEAFF.

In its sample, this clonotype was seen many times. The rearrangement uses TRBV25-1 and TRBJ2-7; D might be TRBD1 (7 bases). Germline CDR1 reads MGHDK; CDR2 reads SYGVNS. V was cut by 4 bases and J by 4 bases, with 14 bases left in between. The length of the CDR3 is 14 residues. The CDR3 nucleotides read TGTGCCAGCAGTGCCACGACAGGGAGGTACGAGCAGTACTTC. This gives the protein CASSATTGRYEQYF.

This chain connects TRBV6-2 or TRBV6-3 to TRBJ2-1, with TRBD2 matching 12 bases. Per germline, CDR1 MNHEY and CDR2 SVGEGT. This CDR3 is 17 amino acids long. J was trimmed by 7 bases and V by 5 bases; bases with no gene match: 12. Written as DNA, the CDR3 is TGTGCCAGCAGTCCGACTAGCGGGAGTGGGTCTTGGAATGAGCAGTTCTTC. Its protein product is CASSPTSGSGSWNEQFF.

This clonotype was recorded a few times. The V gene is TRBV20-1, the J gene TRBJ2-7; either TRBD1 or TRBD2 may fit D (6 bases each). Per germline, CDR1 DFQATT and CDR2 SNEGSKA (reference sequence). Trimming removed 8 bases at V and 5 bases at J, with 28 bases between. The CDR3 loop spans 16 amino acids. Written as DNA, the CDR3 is TGCAGTTCCAAGAGTGGGATAACAGGGAGGTCTAACGAGCAGTACTTC. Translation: CSSKSGITGRSNEQYF.

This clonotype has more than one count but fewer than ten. The CDR3 nucleotides are TGTGCCAGCCTGGACAGGGGGGCACCTGAAGCTTTCTTT. Encoded protein: CASLDRGAPEAFF. This rearrangement joins TRBV28 to TRBJ1-1, with 10 bases identical to TRBD1. CDR3 length: 13 residues. V shed 8 bases and J 6 bases; nucleotides not matched to a gene: 6. CDR1 MDHEN and CDR2 SYDVKM come from the germline V gene.

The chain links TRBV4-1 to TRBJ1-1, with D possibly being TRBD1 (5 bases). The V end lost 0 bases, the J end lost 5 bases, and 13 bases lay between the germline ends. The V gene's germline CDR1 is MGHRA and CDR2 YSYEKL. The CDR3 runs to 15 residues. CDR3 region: CASSQEGLGVTEAFF. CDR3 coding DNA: TGCGCCAGCAGCCAAGAGGGATTAGGGGTGACTGAAGCTTTCTTT.

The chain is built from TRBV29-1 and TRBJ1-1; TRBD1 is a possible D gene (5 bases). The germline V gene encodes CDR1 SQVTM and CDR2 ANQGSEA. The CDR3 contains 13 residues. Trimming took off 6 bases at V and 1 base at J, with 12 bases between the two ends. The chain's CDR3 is CSVTGTGNTEAFF. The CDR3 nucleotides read TGCAGCGTGACCGGGACGGGGAACACTGAAGCTTTCTTT.

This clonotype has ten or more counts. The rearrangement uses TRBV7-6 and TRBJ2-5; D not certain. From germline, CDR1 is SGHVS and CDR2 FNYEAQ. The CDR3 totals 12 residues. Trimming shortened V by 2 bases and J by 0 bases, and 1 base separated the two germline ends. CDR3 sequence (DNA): TGTGCCAGCAGCTTACACCAAGAGACCCAGTACTTC. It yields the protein CASSLHQETQYF.

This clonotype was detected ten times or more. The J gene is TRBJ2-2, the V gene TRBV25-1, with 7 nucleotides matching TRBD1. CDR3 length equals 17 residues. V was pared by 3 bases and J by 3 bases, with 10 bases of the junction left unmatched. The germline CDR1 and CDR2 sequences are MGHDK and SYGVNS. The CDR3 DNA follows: TGTGCCAGCAGTGACGTGTCTGGGACAGCTTACACCGGGGAGCTGTTTTTT. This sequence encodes CASSDVSGTAYTGELFF. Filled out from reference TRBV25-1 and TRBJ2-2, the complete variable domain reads EADIYQTPRYLVIGTGKKITLECSQTMGHDKMYWYQQDPGMELHLIHYSYGVNSTEKGDLSSESTVSRIRTEHFPLTLESARPSHTSQYLCASSDVSGTAYTGELFFGEGSRLTVL.

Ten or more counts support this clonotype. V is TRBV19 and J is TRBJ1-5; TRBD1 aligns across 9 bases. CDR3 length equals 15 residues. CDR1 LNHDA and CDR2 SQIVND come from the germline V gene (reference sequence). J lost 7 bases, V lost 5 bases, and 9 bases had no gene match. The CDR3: CASSRRDRGKQPQHF. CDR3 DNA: TGTGCCAGTAGTCGCCGAGACAGGGGGAAACAGCCCCAGCATTTT.

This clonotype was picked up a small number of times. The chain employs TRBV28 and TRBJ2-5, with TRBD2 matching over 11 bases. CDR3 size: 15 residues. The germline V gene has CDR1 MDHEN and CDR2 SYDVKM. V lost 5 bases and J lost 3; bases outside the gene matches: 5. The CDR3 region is CASSPPGLAEETQYF. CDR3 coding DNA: TGTGCCAGCAGTCCCCCGGGACTAGCGGAAGAGACCCAGTACTTC.

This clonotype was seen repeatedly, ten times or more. The CDR3 region has the DNA TGTGCCAGCAGCTTAAGCGGGGGAATCGGGTACGAGCAGTACTTC. Its protein is CASSLSGGIGYEQYF. This sequence joins TRBV7-2 and TRBJ2-7; TRBD2 matches at 8 bases. The CDR3 contains 15 residues. Germline values: CDR1 SGHTA, CDR2 FQGNSA. V was clipped by 2 bases and J by 4 bases; unmatched bases: 7.

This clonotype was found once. This chain's CDR3 is CSADPLDRDGYTF. The CDR3 DNA follows: TGCAGTGCTGACCCCTTGGACAGGGACGGCTACACCTTC. This rearrangement joins TRBV20-1 to TRBJ1-2; 8 bases are a match to TRBD1. Germline V gives CDR1 DFQATT, CDR2 SNEGSKA (reference sequence). Trimming removed 5 bases from V and 8 bases from J; junction bases left unmatched: 10. The CDR3 is 13 residues long.

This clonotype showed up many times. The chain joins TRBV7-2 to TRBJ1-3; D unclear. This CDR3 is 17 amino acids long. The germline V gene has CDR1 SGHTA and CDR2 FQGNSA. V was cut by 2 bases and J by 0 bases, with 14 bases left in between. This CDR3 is CASSLKLDLFSGNTIYF. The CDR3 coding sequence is TGTGCCAGCAGCTTAAAGTTAGATCTCTTCTCTGGAAACACCATATATTTT.

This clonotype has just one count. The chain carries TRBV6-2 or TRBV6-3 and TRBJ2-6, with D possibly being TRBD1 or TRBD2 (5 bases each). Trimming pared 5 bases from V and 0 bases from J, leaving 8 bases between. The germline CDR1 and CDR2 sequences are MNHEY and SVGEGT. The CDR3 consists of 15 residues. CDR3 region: CASSRDVSGANVLTF. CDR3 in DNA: TGTGCCAGCAGTCGGGACGTCTCTGGGGCCAACGTCCTGACTTTC.

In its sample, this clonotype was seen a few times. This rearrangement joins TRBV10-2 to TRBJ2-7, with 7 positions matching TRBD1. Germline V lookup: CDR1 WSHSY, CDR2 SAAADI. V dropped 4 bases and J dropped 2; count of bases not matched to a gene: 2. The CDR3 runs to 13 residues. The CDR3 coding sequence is TGCGCCAGCAGTGGACAGGGAGCCTACGAGCAGTACTTC. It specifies CASSGQGAYEQYF.

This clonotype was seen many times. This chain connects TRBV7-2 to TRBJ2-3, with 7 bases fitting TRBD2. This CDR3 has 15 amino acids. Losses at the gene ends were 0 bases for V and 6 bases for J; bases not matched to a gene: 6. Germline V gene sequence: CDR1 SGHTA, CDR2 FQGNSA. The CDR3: CASSLAGGQFDTQYF. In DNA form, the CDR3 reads TGTGCCAGCAGCTTAGCGGGAGGGCAATTTGATACGCAGTATTTT.

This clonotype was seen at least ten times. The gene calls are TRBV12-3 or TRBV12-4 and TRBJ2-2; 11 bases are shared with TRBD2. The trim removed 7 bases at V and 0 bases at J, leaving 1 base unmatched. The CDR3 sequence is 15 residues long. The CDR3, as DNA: TGTGCCAGCAAACTAGCGGGGGCGAACACCGGGGAGCTGTTTTTT. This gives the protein CASKLAGANTGELFF.

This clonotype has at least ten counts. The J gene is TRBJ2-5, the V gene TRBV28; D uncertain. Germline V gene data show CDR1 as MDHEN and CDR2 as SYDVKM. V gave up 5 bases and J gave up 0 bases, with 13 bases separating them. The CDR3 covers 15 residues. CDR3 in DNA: TGTGCCAGCAGTCCCCCCCCTGGCGACCAAGAGACCCAGTACTTC. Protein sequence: CASSPPPGDQETQYF.

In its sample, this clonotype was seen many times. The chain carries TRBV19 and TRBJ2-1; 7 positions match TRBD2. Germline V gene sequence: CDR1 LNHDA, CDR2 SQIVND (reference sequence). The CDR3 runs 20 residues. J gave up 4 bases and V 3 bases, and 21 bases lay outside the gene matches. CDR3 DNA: TGTGCCAGTAGTATGGGAGGGCCTCCCCGCGTGAGGGTCCAATACAATGAGCAGTTCTTC. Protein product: CASSMGGPPRVRVQYNEQFF.

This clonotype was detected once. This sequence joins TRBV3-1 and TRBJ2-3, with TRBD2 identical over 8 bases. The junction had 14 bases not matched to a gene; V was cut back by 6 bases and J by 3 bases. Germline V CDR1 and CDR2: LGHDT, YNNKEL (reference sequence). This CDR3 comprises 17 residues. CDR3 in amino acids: CASRPDIGLASTDTQYF. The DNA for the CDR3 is TGTGCCAGCAGGCCAGACATCGGACTAGCTTCTACAGATACGCAGTATTTT.

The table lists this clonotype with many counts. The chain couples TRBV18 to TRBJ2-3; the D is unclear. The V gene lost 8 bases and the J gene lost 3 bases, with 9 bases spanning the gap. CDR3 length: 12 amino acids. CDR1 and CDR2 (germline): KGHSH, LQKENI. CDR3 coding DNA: TGTGCCAGCAGCCCTGGTACAGATACGCAGTATTTT. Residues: CASSPGTDTQYF.

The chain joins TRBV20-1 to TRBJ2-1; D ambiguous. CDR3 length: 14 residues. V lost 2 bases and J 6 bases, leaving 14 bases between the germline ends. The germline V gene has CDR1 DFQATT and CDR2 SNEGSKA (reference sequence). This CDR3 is CSARSPYRLNEQFF. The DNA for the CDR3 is TGCAGTGCTAGAAGTCCCTACCGGCTCAATGAGCAGTTCTTC.

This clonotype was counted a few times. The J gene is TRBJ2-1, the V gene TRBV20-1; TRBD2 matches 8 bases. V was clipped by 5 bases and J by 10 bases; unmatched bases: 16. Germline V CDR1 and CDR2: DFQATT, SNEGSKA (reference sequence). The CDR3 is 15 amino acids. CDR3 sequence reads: CSAGIPTSARAEQFF. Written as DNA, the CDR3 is TGCAGTGCTGGGATACCGACTAGCGCCCGGGCGGAGCAGTTCTTC.

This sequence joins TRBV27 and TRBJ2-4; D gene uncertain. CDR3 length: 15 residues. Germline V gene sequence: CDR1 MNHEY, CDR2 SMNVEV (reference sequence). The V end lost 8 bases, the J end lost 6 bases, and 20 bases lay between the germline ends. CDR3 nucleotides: TGTGCCAGCCGCAGTGCCGATAACAAGGGAAACATTCAGTACTTC. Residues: CASRSADNKGNIQYF.

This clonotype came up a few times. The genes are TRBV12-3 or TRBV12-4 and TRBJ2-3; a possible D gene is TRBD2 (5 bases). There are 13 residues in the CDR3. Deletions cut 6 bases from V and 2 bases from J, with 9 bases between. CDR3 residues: CASSLDFTDTQYF. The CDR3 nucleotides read TGTGCCAGCAGCTTGGACTTCACAGATACGCAGTATTTT.

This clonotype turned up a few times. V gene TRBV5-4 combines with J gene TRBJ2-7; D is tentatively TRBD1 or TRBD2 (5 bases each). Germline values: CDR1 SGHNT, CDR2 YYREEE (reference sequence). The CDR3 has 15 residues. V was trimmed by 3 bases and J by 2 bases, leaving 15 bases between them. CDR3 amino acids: CASSSGGDRPYEQYF. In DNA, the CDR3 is TGTGCCAGCAGCTCGGGTGGGGACCGCCCCTACGAGCAGTACTTC.